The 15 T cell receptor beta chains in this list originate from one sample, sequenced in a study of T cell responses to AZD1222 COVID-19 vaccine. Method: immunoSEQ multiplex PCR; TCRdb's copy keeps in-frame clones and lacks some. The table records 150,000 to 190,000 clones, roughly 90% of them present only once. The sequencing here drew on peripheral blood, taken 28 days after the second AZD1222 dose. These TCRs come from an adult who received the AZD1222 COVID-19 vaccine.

Here the CDR3 reads CAWRGDFLNYGYTF. Written as DNA, the CDR3 is TGTGCCTGGAGGGGGGACTTTCTTAACTATGGCTACACCTTC. This chain connects TRBV30 to TRBJ1-2; D is possibly TRBD1 (5 bases). Germline lookup yields CDR1 GTSNPN and CDR2 SVGIG (reference sequence). The V end lost 3 bases, the J end lost 1 base, and 12 bases lay between the germline ends. The CDR3 loop spans 14 amino acids.

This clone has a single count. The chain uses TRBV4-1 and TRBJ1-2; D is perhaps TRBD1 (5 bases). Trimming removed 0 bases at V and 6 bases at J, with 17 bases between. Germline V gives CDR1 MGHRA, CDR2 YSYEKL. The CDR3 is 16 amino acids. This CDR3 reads CASSQDSVAGWNGYTF. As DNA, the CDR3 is TGCGCCAGCAGCCAAGATTCAGTGGCAGGGTGGAATGGCTACACCTTC.

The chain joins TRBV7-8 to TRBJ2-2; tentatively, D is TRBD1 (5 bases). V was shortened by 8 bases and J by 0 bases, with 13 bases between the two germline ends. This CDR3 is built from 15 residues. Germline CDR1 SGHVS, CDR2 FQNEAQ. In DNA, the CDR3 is TGTGCCAGCCTTAGGGGTACCACGAACACCGGGGAGCTGTTTTTT. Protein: CASLRGTTNTGELFF.

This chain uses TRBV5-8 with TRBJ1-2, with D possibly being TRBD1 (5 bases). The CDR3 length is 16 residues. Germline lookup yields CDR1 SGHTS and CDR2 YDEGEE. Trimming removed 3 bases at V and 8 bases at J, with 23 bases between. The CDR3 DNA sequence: TGTGCCAGCAGCTCGACCACATCTCTGGGGGTTAAGGGCTACACCTTC. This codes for CASSSTTSLGVKGYTF. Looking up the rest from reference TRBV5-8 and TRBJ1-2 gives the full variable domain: EAGVTQSPTHLIKTRGQQATLRCSPISGHTSVYWYQQALGLGLQFLLWYDEGEERNRGNFPPRFSGRQFPNYSSELNVNALELEDSALYLCASSSTTSLGVKGYTFGSGTRLTVV.

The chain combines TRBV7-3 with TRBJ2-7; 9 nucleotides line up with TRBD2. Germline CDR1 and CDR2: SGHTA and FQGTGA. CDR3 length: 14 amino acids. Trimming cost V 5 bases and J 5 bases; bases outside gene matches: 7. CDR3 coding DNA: TGTGCCAGCAGCACGGGACTAGCATCCCACGAGCAGTACTTC. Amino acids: CASSTGLASHEQYF.

The CDR3: CAISGVNTIYF. CDR3 nucleotides: TGTGCCATCAGTGGTGTAAACACCATATATTTT. The chain has TRBV10-3 and TRBJ1-3; the D is unclear. Germline V gene lookup returns CDR1 ENHRY and CDR2 SYGVKD. CDR3 length equals 11 residues. Deletions cut 4 bases from V and 6 bases from J, with 4 bases between.

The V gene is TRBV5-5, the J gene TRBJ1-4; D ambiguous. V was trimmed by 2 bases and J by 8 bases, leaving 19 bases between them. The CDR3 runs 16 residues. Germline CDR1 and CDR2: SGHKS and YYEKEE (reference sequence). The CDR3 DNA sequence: TGTGCCAGCAGCTTCCAGACTGGGATAAAAGGAGAAAAACTGTTTTTT. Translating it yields CASSFQTGIKGEKLFF.

The CDR3 DNA sequence: TGTGCCAGCAGCTTGTCGGCGGGAGGTTGGAATGAGCAGTTCTTC. It yields the protein CASSLSAGGWNEQFF. The chain combines TRBV7-8 with TRBJ2-1, with TRBD2 matching 8 bases. The germline V gene encodes CDR1 SGHVS and CDR2 FQNEAQ. The junction had 8 bases not matched to a gene; V was cut back by 3 bases and J by 7 bases. This CDR3 has 15 residues.

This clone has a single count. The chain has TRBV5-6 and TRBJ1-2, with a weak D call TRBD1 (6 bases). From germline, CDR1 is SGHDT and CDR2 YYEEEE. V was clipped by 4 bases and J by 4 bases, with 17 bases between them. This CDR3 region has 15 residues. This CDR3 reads CASSPRGQRTYGYTF. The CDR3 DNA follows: TGTGCCAGCAGCCCCCGCGGACAGAGAACCTATGGCTACACCTTC.

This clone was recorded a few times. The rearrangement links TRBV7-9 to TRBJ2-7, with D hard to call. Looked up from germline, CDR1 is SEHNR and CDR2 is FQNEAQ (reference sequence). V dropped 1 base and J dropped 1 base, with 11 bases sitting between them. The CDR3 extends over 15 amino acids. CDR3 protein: CASSLETLQSYEQYF. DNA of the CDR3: TGTGCCAGCAGCTTAGAAACTTTGCAGTCCTACGAGCAGTACTTC.

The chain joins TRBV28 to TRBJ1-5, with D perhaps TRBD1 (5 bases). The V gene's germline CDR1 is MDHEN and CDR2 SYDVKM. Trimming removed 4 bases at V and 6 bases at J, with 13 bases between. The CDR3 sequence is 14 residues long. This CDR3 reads CASSSAGYGQPQHF. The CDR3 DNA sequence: TGTGCCAGCAGTTCAGCAGGGTATGGTCAGCCCCAGCATTTT.

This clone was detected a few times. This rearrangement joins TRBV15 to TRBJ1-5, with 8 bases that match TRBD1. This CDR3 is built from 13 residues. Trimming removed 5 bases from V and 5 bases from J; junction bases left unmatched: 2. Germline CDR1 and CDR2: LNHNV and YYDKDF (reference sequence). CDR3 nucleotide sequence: TGTGCCACCAGCCAGGGGGCGTATCAGCCCCAGCATTTT. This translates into CATSQGAYQPQHF.

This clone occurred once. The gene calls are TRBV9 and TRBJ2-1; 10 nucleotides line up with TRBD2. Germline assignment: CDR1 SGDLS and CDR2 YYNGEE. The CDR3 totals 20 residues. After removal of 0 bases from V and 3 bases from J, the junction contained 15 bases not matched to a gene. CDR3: CASSVGRGGKREGYYNEQFF. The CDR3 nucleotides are TGTGCCAGCAGCGTAGGTAGGGGGGGAAAGCGGGAGGGATACTACAATGAGCAGTTCTTC.

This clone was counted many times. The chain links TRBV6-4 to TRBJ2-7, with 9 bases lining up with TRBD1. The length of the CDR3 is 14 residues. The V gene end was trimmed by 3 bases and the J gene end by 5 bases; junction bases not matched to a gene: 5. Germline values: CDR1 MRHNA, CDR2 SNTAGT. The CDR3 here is CASSEGQGSDEQYF. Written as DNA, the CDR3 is TGTGCCAGCAGTGAGGGACAGGGATCGGACGAGCAGTACTTC.

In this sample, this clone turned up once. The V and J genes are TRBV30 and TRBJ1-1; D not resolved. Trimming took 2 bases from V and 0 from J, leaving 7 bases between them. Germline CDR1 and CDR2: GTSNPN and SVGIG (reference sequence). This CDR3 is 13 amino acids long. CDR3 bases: TGTGCCTGGAGTCACACGTTGAACACTGAAGCTTTCTTT. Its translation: CAWSHTLNTEAFF.